The 19 T cell receptor beta chains below come from one sample, sequenced in a study of CD8 T cells in Susac syndrome. RNA in amounts of roughly 0.45 to 1 ug was reverse transcribed with random hexamers. TCRdb analysed the immunoSEQ multiplex PCR reads with MiXCR anew, one entry per CDR3 protein. In the table there are fewer than 100,000 distinct CDR3 sequences, about 91% of which are singletons. The sample consisted of CD8+ T cells from PBMCs. The receptors derive from a human donor with multiple sclerosis.

This clonotype has just one count. V usage is TRBV18 and J usage is TRBJ1-2; no clear D gene. Trimming cost V 2 bases and J 6 bases, with 13 bases left between them. The V gene's germline CDR1 is KGHSH and CDR2 LQKENI. CDR3 length: 14 amino acids. The DNA of the CDR3 is TGTGCCAGCTCACCAACCGGGCCCGGTGATGGCTACACCTTC. Residues: CASSPTGPGDGYTF.

V and J are TRBV3-1 and TRBJ2-4; 10 bases match TRBD1. Germline CDR1 is LGHDT and CDR2 is YNNKEL (reference sequence). Trimming removed 1 base from V and 7 bases from J; junction bases left unmatched: 10. The length of the CDR3 is 17 residues. CDR3: CASSQVEFGTGENIQYF. The CDR3, as DNA: TGTGCCAGCAGCCAAGTCGAGTTCGGGACAGGGGAGAACATTCAGTACTTC.

V gene TRBV14 combines with J gene TRBJ2-2; 8 bases are a match to TRBD2. V shed 1 base, J shed 5 bases, and the junction held 6 bases outside the gene matches. The CDR3 covers 16 residues. Germline values: CDR1 SGHDN, CDR2 FVKESK. This CDR3 reads CASSQGREDPTGELFF. The CDR3 DNA is TGTGCCAGCAGCCAAGGGCGGGAGGATCCAACCGGGGAGCTGTTTTTT.

The chain joins TRBV4-2 to TRBJ2-1, with D unclear. Trimming stripped 0 bases from V and 9 bases from J, with 12 bases between. Germline CDR1 and CDR2: LGHNA and YNFKEQ. The CDR3 contains 14 residues. The CDR3 DNA reads TGTGCCAGCAGCCAAGATGTCGGCGCCGTTGAGCAGTTCTTC. Translating it yields CASSQDVGAVEQFF.

The V call is TRBV2, the J call TRBJ2-1; the match to TRBD2 covers 12 bases. The germline V gene encodes CDR1 SNHLY and CDR2 FYNNEI. The length of the CDR3 is 15 residues. V lost 4 bases to trimming and J lost 8 bases; unmatched junction nucleotides: 6. CDR3 in DNA: TGTGCCAGCAGTGCAGGGACTAGCGGGTGGGATGAGCAGTTCTTC. Amino acids: CASSAGTSGWDEQFF.

This rearrangement joins TRBV19 to TRBJ2-7; 7 bases align to TRBD2. The CDR3 runs 17 residues. The V and J ends lost 5 bases and 2 bases, in that order; junction bases with no gene match: 15. Germline lookup yields CDR1 LNHDA and CDR2 SQIVND (reference sequence). The CDR3 sequence is CASSSIKAGDSTYEQYF. DNA of the CDR3: TGTGCCAGTAGTTCTATCAAGGCGGGGGACTCCACCTACGAGCAGTACTTC.

V usage is TRBV20-1 and J usage is TRBJ2-7; D is ambiguous. The CDR3 extends over 13 amino acids. Germline V CDR1 and CDR2: DFQATT, SNEGSKA (reference sequence). Trimming took off 6 bases at V and 2 bases at J, with 14 bases between the two ends. CDR3 sequence reads: CSAPYPHAYEQYF. CDR3 nucleotides: TGCAGTGCCCCCTACCCTCATGCCTACGAGCAGTACTTC.

This rearrangement joins TRBV4-3 to TRBJ2-5, with D possibly being TRBD1 or TRBD2 (6 bases each). The CDR3 totals 16 residues. Germline CDR1 is LGHNA and CDR2 is YSLEER. The V end was cut by 0 bases, the J end by 5 bases, with 16 bases between. CDR3 coding DNA: TGCGCCAGCAGCCAAGATCACCGGGGGCTAGGGGAGACCCAGTACTTC. This translates into CASSQDHRGLGETQYF.

The chain is built from TRBV30 and TRBJ1-1; maybe TRBD1 (5 bases). Per germline, CDR1 GTSNPN and CDR2 SVGIG (reference sequence). V was cut by 0 bases and J by 1 base, with 9 bases left in between. The CDR3 runs to 14 residues. The CDR3 reads CAWSVRTQNTEAFF. In DNA, the CDR3 is TGTGCCTGGAGTGTAAGGACACAGAACACTGAAGCTTTCTTT.

The chain is built from TRBV5-6 and TRBJ2-7; maybe TRBD1 (5 bases). The CDR3 is made up of 14 amino acids. V dropped 4 bases and J dropped 3 bases, with 14 bases sitting between them. CDR1 and CDR2 (germline): SGHDT, YYEEEE. The DNA for the CDR3 is TGTGCCAGCAGCGACCAGGGAACAAACTACGAGCAGTACTTC. This codes for CASSDQGTNYEQYF.

This rearrangement joins TRBV24-1 to TRBJ1-2; 8 nucleotides align to TRBD1. V shed 5 bases, J shed 2 bases, and the junction held 3 bases outside the gene matches. The CDR3 is made up of 14 amino acids. Germline V gives CDR1 KGHDR, CDR2 SFDVKD. The CDR3 protein is CATSARTGNYGYTF. CDR3 DNA: TGTGCCACCAGTGCCCGGACAGGGAACTATGGCTACACCTTC.

This chain connects TRBV11-2 to TRBJ2-7; unclear D gene. CDR1 and CDR2 (germline): SGHAT, FQNNGV. The CDR3 contains 16 residues. V lost 5 bases to trimming and J lost 0 bases, with 17 bases between them. The CDR3 loop is CASSTDTGLSSYEQYF. Here the CDR3 DNA reads TGTGCCAGCAGCACCGATACCGGGTTGAGCTCCTACGAGCAGTACTTC.

The genes are TRBV4-2 and TRBJ1-4, with 7 bases lining up with TRBD1. The V and J ends lost 2 bases and 7 bases, in that order; junction bases with no gene match: 7. Germline V gene sequence: CDR1 LGHNA, CDR2 YNFKEQ. The CDR3 has 15 residues. The DNA of the CDR3 is TGTGCCAGCAGCCAACAGGAGACAGGGAGTGAAAAACTGTTTTTT. Its translation is CASSQQETGSEKLFF.

The V call is TRBV3-1, the J call TRBJ2-1, with no clear D. This CDR3 spans 12 amino acids. With 6 bases removed from V and 7 bases from J, the gap between germline ends came to 10 bases. Germline V gene data show CDR1 as LGHDT and CDR2 as YNNKEL (reference sequence). The CDR3 DNA sequence: TGTGCCAGCAGGGACCCAGGTAATGAGCAGTTCTTC. It yields the protein CASRDPGNEQFF.

This chain links TRBV12-3 or TRBV12-4 with TRBJ2-1; tentatively, D is TRBD1 or TRBD2 (5 bases each). This CDR3 is built from 12 residues. V was clipped by 8 bases and J by 7 bases, with 12 bases between them. The DNA of the CDR3 is TGTGCCAGCCGTCGGGGACGGAATGAGCAGTTCTTC. This sequence encodes CASRRGRNEQFF.

J is TRBJ2-5 and V is TRBV7-2, with D unresolved. Trimming cost V 8 bases and J 2 bases, with 0 bases left between them. Germline CDR1 SGHTA, CDR2 FQGNSA. This CDR3 comprises 9 residues. This CDR3 reads CASQETQYF. The CDR3 DNA reads as TGTGCCAGCCAAGAGACCCAGTACTTC.

The V call is TRBV4-3, the J call TRBJ2-2, with TRBD2 matching 10 bases. This CDR3 is built from 19 residues. V trimming: 0 bases; J trimming: 0 bases; junction bases outside the gene matches: 7. In germline, CDR1 is LGHNA, CDR2 YSLEER. CDR3 DNA sequence: TGCGCCAGCAGCCAAGACGGGGGTAGCGGGAGGTCGAACACCGGGGAGCTGTTTTTT. It translates to CASSQDGGSGRSNTGELFF.

The chain couples TRBV5-6 to TRBJ2-2, with TRBD2 matching 10 bases. CDR1 is SGHDT, CDR2 YYEEEE, per germline. The junction had 4 bases not matched to a gene; V was cut back by 0 bases and J by 5 bases. The CDR3 sequence is 16 residues long. The CDR3 sequence: CASSLELAGYTGELFF. DNA of the CDR3: TGTGCCAGCAGCTTGGAACTAGCGGGATATACCGGGGAGCTGTTTTTT.

The chain couples TRBV24-1 to TRBJ2-1, with a tentative D call TRBD1 (5 bases). The CDR3 spans 13 residues. The germline gives CDR1 KGHDR, CDR2 SFDVKD. Trimming pared 9 bases from V and 5 bases from J, leaving 13 bases between. The CDR3 protein is CATGAGIDNEQFF. CDR3 DNA: TGTGCCACCGGGGCAGGAATCGACAATGAGCAGTTCTTC.